This TCR beta chain was retrieved from a study of identical twins. General study points: Where beta out-of-frame sequences were concerned, excess twin sharing was weaker. Carriage of fewer insertions was seen in abundant cord blood beta clonotypes, whereas memory repertoires showed none.

Regarding this clonotype: Its antigen is undetermined.

A universal primer binding site was introduced by template switching. The final cDNA contained unique molecular identifiers. TCRdb re-analysed the 5' RACE reads in MiXCR, keeping a single row per CDR3 protein. The data contain roughly 1,500,000 distinct CDR3 sequences, about 32% of them seen just once; the ten biggest clones take up about 0.27%. Healthy Caucasians provided all donations. The V and J ends lost 0 bases and 8 bases, in that order; junction bases with no gene match: 16. This CDR3 has 18 amino acids. Germline CDR1 reads SGHTS; CDR2 reads YDEGEE. The sequenced sample consisted of cord blood. V is TRBV5-8 and J is TRBJ2-1, with 8 bases fitting TRBD2. The sequence was obtained from a newborn girl in good health. DNA of the CDR3: TGTGCCAGCAGCTTGGCCGCCACTAGCGGCCCCCCTCTGCATGAGCAGTTCTTC. It specifies CASSLAATSGPPLHEQFF.